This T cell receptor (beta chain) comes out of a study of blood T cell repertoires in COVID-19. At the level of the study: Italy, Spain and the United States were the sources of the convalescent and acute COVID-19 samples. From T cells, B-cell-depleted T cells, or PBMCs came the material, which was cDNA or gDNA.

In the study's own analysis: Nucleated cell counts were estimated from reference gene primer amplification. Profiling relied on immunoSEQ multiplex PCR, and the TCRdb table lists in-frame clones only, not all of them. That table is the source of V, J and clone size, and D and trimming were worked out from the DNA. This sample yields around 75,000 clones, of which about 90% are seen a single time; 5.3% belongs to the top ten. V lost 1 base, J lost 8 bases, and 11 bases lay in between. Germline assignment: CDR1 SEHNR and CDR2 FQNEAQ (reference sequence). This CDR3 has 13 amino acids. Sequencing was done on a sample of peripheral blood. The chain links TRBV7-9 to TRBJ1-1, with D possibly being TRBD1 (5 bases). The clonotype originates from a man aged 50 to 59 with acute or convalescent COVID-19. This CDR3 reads CASSLEGGTEAFF. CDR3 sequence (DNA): TGTGCCAGCAGCTTAGAGGGCGGGACGGAAGCTTTCTTT.